This T cell receptor beta chain was found in a study of shared clonotypes between healthy human individuals (TCRdb year 2020). For the study in its entirety: The cohort included a few men and a couple of women between 18 and 49 years of age. To estimate repertoire size and how much clonotype sharing occurs between individuals, the study deeply sequenced the blood TCR repertoires of a handful of healthy adults. Different laboratories and diverse techniques were used to prepare libraries and sequence TCR repertoires, to increase sequencing depth and limit assay-specific biases. Each donor's leukapheresis produced roughly between roughly 0.85 and 10 billion PBMCs. Per donor, three plates each were used for CD4 naive and CD4 memory, two for CD8 naive, and one for CD8 memory. Broad study findings and their caveats: Even with the large sequencing depth, rarefaction of the sorted-subset datasets indicated that sequencing was incomplete. Estimated clonotype richness was generally larger for naive than for memory subsets. Sharing across a handful of donors was observed for approximately 5% of naive CD4, over 3% of naive CD8, about 2.3% of memory CD4, and about 0.4% of memory CD8 clonotypes. Because the study included only a small number of donors, the genetic and exposure-history diversity represented was limited. Compared with non-shared clonotypes, clonotypes shared by all four sorted-subset donors had higher generation probabilities. Only blood was sampled, and tissue TCR repertoires likely differ from those in blood. Pairwise subsampling indicated that sequencing depth was expected to affect the degree of clonotype sharing among donors.

Using the deep immunoSEQ assay, multiplex PCR amplified TCR CDR3 regions from genomic DNA. Extracted genomic DNA from each cell subset was spread evenly across all wells of several immunoSEQ 96-well plates, with each plate serving as a replicate. For sorted subsets, each replicate PCR was loaded with 150 to 250 ng genomic DNA, equivalent to 30,000 to 35,000 T cell genomes. Purified libraries were quantified with a Qubit 3.0 fluorometer, sized on a Bioanalyzer 2100, and re-quantified with the KAPA Library Quantification kit. A separate single-read 150-cycle Illumina NextSeq 550 flow cell was used to sequence each immunoSEQ 96-well plate. Per the source publication's procedure: Because the immunoSEQ output held only junctional sequences and lacked quality scores, the filtering could not match the filtering applied to full-length reads. Sequences were annotated with PyIR, a Python wrapper for IgBLAST v1.9, and V/J genes and CDR3 were assigned using IMGT germline references. Reads were filtered out if the reads had weak V/J assignments (E-value above 1e-6), no CDR3, stop codons, out-of-frame junctions, or ambiguous translated residues. V3J clonotypes were defined as sequences sharing an identical inferred V gene, J gene, and CDR3 amino acid sequence. To compute the percentage overlap between repertoires, the number of shared unique clonotypes was divided by the size of the smaller repertoire. Three approaches were used to assess repertoire richness: RTK rarefaction, the Chao1 estimator, and Recon v2.1 estimates of unobserved clonotypes. Generation probabilities were computed with OLGA for all TCRbeta clonotypes obtained by the gDNA method from a few donors. Held by TCRdb, this immuneACCESS table contains in-frame sequences only and omits some clones. Under half of the omission traces to an unresolved V gene where checked; the cause of the rest is unknown. D and trimming were read from the DNA, whereas the V and J calls and clone size are those reported in that table. The sample yields under 1,900,000 clones; about 98.5% were counted once. The leading ten clones occupy approximately 0.4% of the sample.

With regard to this clone: Its recognized antigen is unknown. No much larger clonotype is one base removed from it; base qualities were not supplied.

Donors were healthy HIV-negative adults with no recently reported acute infections or vaccinations. Only Caucasian adults living in Nashville, Tennessee, USA were represented among the donors. CD4+ T cells were enriched through magnetic negative selection, after which naive cells were positively selected on CD45RA and the remaining negative fraction served as the memory subset. After blood collection by leukapheresis, PBMCs were isolated using Ficoll-Histopaque density gradient centrifugation and then cryopreserved in the vapor phase of liquid nitrogen. Analytical flow cytometry was used to check the purity and quantity of each magnetically sorted T cell population. Genomic DNA was isolated from each sorted fraction and quantified by UV absorbance on a Nanodrop 2000c. The CDR1 and CDR2 encoded by the germline V gene are KGHSH and LQKENI. V loses 6 bases, J loses 12 bases, and the germline ends lie 18 bases apart. CDR3 length: 12 amino acids, cysteine to phenylalanine. This entry keeps only the CDR3 DNA: 36 bases, framed from base 1.

Sequenced input: naive CD4+ T cells sorted from blood. What this sample's cell subset or site label stands for: CD45RA+ positively selected. The TCR comes from a man aged 25 to 45 in good health. This chain joins TRBV18 to TRBJ2-7; a tentative D call is TRBD2 (5 bases match). The CDR3 loop reads CASSLPGTRRYF. The DNA sequence is TGTGCCAGCTCTCTACCAGGTACTAGGAGGTACTTC. Full variable domain (CDR3 extended with the reference TRBV18 and TRBJ2-7 proteins): NAGVMQNPRHLVRRRGQEARLRCSPMKGHSHVYWYRQLPEEGLKFMVYLQKENIIDESGMPKERFSAEFPKEGPSILRIQQVVRGDSAAYFCASSLPGTRRYFGPGTRLTVT.